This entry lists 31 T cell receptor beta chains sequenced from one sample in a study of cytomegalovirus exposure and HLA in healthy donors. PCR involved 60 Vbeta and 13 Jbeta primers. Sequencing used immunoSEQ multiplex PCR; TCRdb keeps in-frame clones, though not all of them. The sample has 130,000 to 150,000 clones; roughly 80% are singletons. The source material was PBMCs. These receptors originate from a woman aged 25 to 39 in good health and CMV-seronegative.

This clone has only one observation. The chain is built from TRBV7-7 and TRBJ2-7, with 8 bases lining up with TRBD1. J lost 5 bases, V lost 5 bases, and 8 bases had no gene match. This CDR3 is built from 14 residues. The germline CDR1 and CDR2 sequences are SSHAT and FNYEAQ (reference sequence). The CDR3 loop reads CASSQTGASDEQYF. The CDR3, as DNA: TGTGCCAGCAGCCAGACAGGGGCCAGCGACGAGCAGTACTTC.

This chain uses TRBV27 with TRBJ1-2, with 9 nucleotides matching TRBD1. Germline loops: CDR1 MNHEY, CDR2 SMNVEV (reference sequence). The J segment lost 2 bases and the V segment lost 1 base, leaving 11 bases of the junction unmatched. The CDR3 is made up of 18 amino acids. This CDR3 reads CASSLWTGTGSINYGYTF. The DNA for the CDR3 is TGTGCCAGCAGTTTATGGACCGGGACAGGGAGTATCAACTATGGCTACACCTTC.

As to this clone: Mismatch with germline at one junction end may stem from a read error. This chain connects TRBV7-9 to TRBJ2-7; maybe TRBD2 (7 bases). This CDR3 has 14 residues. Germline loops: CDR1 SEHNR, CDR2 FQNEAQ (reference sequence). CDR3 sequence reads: CSSSFTGRVGEQYF. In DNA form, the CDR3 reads TGTTCCAGCAGCTTTACAGGGAGGGTTGGCGAGCAGTACTTC.

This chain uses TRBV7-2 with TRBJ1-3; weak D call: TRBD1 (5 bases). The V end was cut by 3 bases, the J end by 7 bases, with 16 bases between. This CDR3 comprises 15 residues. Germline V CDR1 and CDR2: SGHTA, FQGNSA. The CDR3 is CASSFSAGMRNTIYF. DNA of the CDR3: TGTGCCAGCAGCTTCTCGGCAGGGATGAGGAACACCATATATTTT. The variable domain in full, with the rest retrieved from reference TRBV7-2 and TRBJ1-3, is GAGVSQSPSNKVTEKGKDVELRCDPISGHTALYWYRQSLGQGLEFLIYFQGNSAPDKSGLPSDRFSAERTGGSVSTLTIQRTQQEDSAVYLCASSFSAGMRNTIYFGEGSWLTVV.

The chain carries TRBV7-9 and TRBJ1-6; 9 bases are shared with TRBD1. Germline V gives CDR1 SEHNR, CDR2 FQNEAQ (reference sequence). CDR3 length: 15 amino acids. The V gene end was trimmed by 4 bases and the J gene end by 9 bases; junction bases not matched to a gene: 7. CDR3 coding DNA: TGTGCCAGCAGCTCCCAGACAGGGGGAACTTCACCCCTCCACTTT. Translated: CASSSQTGGTSPLHF.

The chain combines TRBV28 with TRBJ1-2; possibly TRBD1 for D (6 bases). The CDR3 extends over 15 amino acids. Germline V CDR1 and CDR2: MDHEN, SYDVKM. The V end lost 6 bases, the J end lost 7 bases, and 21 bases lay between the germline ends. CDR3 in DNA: TGTGCCAGCAGCCCCGTGTTTAGGGGGTTAATTGGCTACACCTTC. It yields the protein CASSPVFRGLIGYTF.

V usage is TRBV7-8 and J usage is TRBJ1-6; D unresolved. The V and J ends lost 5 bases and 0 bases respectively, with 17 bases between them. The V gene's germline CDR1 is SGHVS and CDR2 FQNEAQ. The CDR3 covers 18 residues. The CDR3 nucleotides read TGTGCCAGCAGCGAAGCGGGAGGGAGGAGCTCCTATAATTCACCCCTCCACTTT. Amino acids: CASSEAGGRSSYNSPLHF.

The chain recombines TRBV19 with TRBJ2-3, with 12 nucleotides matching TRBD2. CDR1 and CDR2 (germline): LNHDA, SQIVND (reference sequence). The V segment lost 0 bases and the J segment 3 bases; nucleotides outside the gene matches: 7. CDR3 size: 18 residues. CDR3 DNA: TGTGCCAGTAGTATAGATCTAGCGGGAGGGCCCCGAACAGATACGCAGTATTTT. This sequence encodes CASSIDLAGGPRTDTQYF.

CDR3 nucleotide sequence: TGTGCCAGCACCCGAATCAGGGGTAATCAGCCCCAGCATTTT. This translates into CASTRIRGNQPQHF. The V gene is TRBV6-1, the J gene TRBJ1-5; D is perhaps TRBD1 (6 bases). This CDR3 region has 14 residues. The germline V and J ends were trimmed by 7 bases and 4 bases, with 14 bases remaining between them. CDR1 is MNHNS and CDR2 is SASEGT in the germline V gene.

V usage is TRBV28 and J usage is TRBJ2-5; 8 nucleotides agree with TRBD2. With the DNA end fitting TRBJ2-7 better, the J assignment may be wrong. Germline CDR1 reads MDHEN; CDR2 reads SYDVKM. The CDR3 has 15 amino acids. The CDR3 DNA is TGTGCCAGCAGTTTATACGGGGGGGATAGGTACGAGCAGTACTTC. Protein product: CASSLYGGDRYEQYF.

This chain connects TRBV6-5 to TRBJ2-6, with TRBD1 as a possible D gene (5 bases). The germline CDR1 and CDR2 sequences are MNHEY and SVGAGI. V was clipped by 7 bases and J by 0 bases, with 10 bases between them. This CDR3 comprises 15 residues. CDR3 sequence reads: CASNRQSSGANVLTF. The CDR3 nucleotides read TGTGCCAGCAATAGACAGAGCTCTGGGGCCAACGTCCTGACTTTC.

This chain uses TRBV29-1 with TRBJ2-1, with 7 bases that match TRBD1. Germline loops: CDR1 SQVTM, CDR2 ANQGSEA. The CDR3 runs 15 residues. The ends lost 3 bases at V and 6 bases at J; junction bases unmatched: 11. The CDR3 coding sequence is TGCAGCGTTGATATCGGTCAGGGGGTACCCAATGAGCAGTTCTTC. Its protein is CSVDIGQGVPNEQFF.

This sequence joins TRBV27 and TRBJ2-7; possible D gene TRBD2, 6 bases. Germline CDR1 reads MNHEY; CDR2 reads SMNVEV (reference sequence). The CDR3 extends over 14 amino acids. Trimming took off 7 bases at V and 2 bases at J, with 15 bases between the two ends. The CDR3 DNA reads TGTGCCAGCACGGTAGCGGTGGGTCCCTACGAGCAGTACTTC. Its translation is CASTVAVGPYEQYF.

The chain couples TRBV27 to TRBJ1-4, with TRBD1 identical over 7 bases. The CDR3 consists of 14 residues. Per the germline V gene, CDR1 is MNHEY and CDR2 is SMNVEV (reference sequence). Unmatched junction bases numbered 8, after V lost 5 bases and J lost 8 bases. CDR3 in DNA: TGTGCCAGCAGTACCCTAGGACAGGCCGAAAAACTGTTTTTT. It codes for CASSTLGQAEKLFF.

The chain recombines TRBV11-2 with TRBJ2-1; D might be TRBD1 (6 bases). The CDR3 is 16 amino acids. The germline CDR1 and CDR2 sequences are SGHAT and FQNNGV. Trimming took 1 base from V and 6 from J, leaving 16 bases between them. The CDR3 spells CASSLGGNRAANEQFF. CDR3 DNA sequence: TGTGCCAGCAGCTTAGGTGGGAACAGGGCCGCCAATGAGCAGTTCTTC.

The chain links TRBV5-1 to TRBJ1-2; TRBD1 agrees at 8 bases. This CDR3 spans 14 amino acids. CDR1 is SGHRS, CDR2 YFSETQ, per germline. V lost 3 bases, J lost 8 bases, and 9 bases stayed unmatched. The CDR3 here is CASSSGQGSGGYTF. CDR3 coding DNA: TGCGCCAGCAGCTCTGGACAGGGCTCGGGAGGCTACACCTTC.

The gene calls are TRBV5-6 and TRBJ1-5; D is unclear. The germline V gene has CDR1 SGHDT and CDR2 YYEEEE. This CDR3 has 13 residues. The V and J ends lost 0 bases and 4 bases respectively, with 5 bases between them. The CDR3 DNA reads TGTGCCAGCAGCTTGGGGAGGAATCAGCCCCAGCATTTT. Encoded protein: CASSLGRNQPQHF.

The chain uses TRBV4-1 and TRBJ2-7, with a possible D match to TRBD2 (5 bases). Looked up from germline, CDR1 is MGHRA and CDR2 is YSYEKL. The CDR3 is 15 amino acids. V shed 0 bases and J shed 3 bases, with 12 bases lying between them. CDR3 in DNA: TGCGCCAGCAGCCAAGAGGAACGGGATAGCTACGAGCAGTACTTC. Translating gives CASSQEERDSYEQYF.

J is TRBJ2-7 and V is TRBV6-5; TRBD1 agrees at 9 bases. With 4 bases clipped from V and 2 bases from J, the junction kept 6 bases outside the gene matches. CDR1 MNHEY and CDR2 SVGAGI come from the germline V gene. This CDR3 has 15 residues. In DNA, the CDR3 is TGTGCCAGCAGTTCCGGGACAGGGAAGGCCTACGAGCAGTACTTC. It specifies CASSSGTGKAYEQYF.

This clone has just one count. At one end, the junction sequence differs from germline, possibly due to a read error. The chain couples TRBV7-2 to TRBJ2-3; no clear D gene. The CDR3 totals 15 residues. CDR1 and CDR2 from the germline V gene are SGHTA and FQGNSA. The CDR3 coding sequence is TGTGCCAGCAGCTTAGACGGCGGTTCCCCCAAAAGTGTTAATTTT. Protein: CASSLDGGSPKSVNF.

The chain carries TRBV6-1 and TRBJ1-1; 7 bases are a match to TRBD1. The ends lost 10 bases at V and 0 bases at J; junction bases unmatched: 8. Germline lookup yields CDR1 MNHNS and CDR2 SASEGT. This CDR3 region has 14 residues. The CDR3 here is CATLWGQLNTEAFF. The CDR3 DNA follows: TGTGCCACCCTTTGGGGACAGCTGAACACTGAAGCTTTCTTT.

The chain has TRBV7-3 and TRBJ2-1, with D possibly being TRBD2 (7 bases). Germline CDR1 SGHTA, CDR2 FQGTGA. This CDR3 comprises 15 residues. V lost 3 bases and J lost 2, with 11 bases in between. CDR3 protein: CASSFGGGTYNEQFF. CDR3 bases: TGTGCCAGCAGCTTTGGCGGGGGCACCTACAATGAGCAGTTCTTC.

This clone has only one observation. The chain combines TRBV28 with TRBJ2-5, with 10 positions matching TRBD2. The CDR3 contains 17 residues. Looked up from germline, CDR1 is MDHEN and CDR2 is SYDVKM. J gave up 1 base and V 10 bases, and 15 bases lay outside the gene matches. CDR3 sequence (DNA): TGTGCCAACCTCTTCGCGACTAGCGGGCCAACCCAAGAGACCCAGTACTTC. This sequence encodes CANLFATSGPTQETQYF.

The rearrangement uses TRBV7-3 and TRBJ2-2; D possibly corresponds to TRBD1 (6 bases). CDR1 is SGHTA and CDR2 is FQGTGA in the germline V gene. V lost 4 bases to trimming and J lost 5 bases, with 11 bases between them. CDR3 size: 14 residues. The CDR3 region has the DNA TGTGCCAGCAGCTCCGGGACATCGACCGGGGAGCTGTTTTTT. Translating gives CASSSGTSTGELFF.

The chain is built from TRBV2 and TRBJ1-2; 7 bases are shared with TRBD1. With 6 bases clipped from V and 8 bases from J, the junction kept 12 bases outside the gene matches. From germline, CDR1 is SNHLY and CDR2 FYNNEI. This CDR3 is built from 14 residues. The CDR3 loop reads CASRTGEALRGYTF. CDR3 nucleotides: TGTGCCAGCAGAACAGGGGAGGCCCTTCGCGGCTACACCTTC.

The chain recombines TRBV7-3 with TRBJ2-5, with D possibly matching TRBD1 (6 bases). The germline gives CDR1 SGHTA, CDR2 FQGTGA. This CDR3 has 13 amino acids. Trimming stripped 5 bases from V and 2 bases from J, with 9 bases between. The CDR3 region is CASSLGQQETQYF. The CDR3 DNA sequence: TGTGCCAGCAGCCTGGGACAACAAGAGACCCAGTACTTC.

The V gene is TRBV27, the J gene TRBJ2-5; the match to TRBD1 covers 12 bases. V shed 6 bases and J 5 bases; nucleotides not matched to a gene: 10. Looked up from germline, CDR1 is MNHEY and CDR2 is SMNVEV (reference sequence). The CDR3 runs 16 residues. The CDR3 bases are TGTGCCAGCAGCCCGAGAGGGACAGGGGGCCGCGAGACCCAGTACTTC. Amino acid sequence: CASSPRGTGGRETQYF.

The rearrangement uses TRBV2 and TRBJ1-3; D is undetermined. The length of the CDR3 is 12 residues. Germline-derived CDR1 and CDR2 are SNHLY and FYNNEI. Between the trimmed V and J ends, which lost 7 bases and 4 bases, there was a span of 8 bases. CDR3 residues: CASKEGGNTIYF. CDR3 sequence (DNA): TGTGCCAGCAAGGAGGGAGGAAACACCATATATTTT.

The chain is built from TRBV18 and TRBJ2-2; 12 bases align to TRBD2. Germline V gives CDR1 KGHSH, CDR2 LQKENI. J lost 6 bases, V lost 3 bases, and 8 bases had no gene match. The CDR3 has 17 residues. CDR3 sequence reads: CASSPQLAGGSSGELFF. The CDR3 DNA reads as TGTGCCAGCTCACCCCAACTAGCGGGGGGCTCCTCCGGGGAGCTGTTTTTT.

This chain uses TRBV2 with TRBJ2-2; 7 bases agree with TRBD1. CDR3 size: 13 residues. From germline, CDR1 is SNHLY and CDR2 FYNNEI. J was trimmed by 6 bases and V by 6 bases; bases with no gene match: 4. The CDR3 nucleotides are TGTGCCAGCAGACCCCAGGGGGCCGGGGAGCTGTTTTTT. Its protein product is CASRPQGAGELFF.

As DNA, the CDR3 is TGTGCCGCCCAGAGGACAGATACGCAGTATTTT. Protein: CAAQRTDTQYF. This chain uses TRBV6-5 with TRBJ2-3; D unclear. In germline, CDR1 is MNHEY, CDR2 SVGAGI. The CDR3 has 11 amino acids. V lost 11 bases and J 3 bases, leaving 9 bases between the germline ends.